The 25 T cell receptor beta chains listed next were all sequenced from one sample in a study of PD-1 blockade in classical Hodgkin lymphoma. Documented time point: cycle 4 day 1 (C4D1), after about 6 weeks of nivolumab. Each and every patient relapsed after autologous stem cell transplantation, and patients got differing brentuximab vedotin exposure. Here immunoSEQ multiplex PCR was the method, and the copy in TCRdb shows in-frame clones only, minus some. This sample has about 47,000 clones, with approximately 80% found just once. Sequenced material: peripheral blood mononuclear cells (PBMCs), taken before the fourth cycle of nivolumab. These TCRs come from a human donor with classical Hodgkin lymphoma.

This clone has just one count. The chain links TRBV5-4 to TRBJ2-6; 11 bases are a match to TRBD2. This CDR3 comprises 17 residues. CDR1 and CDR2 (germline): SGHNT, YYREEE (reference sequence). V lost 3 bases, J lost 3 bases, and 5 bases stayed unmatched. CDR3 nucleotides: TGTGCCAGCAGCTGGTCACTAGCGGGAGTTGGGGCCAACGTCCTGACTTTC. Translated, it gives CASSWSLAGVGANVLTF.

The rearrangement links TRBV7-3 to TRBJ2-3, with TRBD2 matching 7 bases. This CDR3 has 15 amino acids. Germline V CDR1 and CDR2: SGHTA, FQGTGA. Losses at the gene ends were 5 bases for V and 0 bases for J; bases not matched to a gene: 5. For the CDR3, the DNA is TGTGCCAGCAGCCCCCGGGGGGACAGCACAGATACGCAGTATTTT. Protein product: CASSPRGDSTDTQYF. Supplemented by reference TRBV7-3 and TRBJ2-3, the full variable domain reads GAGVSQTPSNKVTEKGKYVELRCDPISGHTALYWYRQSLGQGPEFLIYFQGTGAADDSGLPNDRFFAVRPEGSVSTLKIQRTERGDSAVYLCASSPRGDSTDTQYFGPGTRLTVL.

J is TRBJ2-3 and V is TRBV18; D is uncertain. CDR1 KGHSH and CDR2 LQKENI come from the germline V gene. This CDR3 comprises 13 residues. V gave up 2 bases and J gave up 9 bases, with 12 bases separating them. Here the CDR3 DNA reads TGTGCCAGCTCACCAGGTAGTGGGGTAACGCAGTATTTT. Its protein product is CASSPGSGVTQYF.

This chain connects TRBV2 to TRBJ2-3; TRBD2 is a possible D gene (6 bases). CDR1 and CDR2 from the germline V gene are SNHLY and FYNNEI. CDR3 length equals 14 residues. Trimming removed 10 bases from V and 2 bases from J, with 16 bases in between. The CDR3 loop reads CAIPRGRDTDTQYF. The CDR3 nucleotides read TGTGCCATCCCTCGTGGGCGGGACACAGATACGCAGTATTTT.

J is TRBJ1-1 and V is TRBV10-3; D ambiguous. Germline assignment: CDR1 ENHRY and CDR2 SYGVKD. This CDR3 contains 11 residues. V dropped 1 base and J dropped 11 bases, with 8 bases sitting between them. Written as DNA, the CDR3 is TGTGCCATCAGTGAGTACCAGGTCGCTTTCTTT. Its protein is CAISEYQVAFF.

V is TRBV5-1 and J is TRBJ2-2; D perhaps matches TRBD2 (5 bases). Between the trimmed V and J ends, which lost 2 bases and 5 bases, there was a span of 13 bases. CDR3 length equals 15 residues. Germline CDR1 reads SGHRS; CDR2 reads YFSETQ. This CDR3 is CASSFSGPGTGELFF. In DNA, the CDR3 is TGCGCCAGCAGCTTTTCGGGTCCGGGGACCGGGGAGCTGTTTTTT.

The chain employs TRBV7-2 and TRBJ1-2, with 8 bases matching TRBD1. From germline, CDR1 is SGHTA and CDR2 FQGNSA. After removal of 5 bases from V and 5 bases from J, the junction contained 10 bases not matched to a gene. CDR3 length: 15 residues. CDR3 DNA sequence: TGTGCCAGCAGCGCCAGGGGGCGCGATGGGTATGGCTACACCTTC. As protein: CASSARGRDGYGYTF.

The gene calls are TRBV7-9 and TRBJ1-2; unclear D gene. Germline V gene sequence: CDR1 SEHNR, CDR2 FQNEAQ (reference sequence). The CDR3 spans 13 residues. V lost 1 base, J lost 7 bases, and 10 bases lay in between. CDR3 DNA: TGTGCCAGCAGCTTAGTGGCACAAACTGGCTACACCTTC. Residues: CASSLVAQTGYTF.

The chain recombines TRBV7-2 with TRBJ2-1; D is perhaps TRBD2 (5 bases). The V and J ends lost 5 bases and 8 bases respectively, with 10 bases between them. Looked up from germline, CDR1 is SGHTA and CDR2 is FQGNSA. The CDR3 totals 12 residues. The CDR3 nucleotides read TGTGCCAGCAGCGCTCCTAGCTATGAGCAGTTCTTC. As protein: CASSAPSYEQFF.

This clone was found a few times. This chain links TRBV5-1 with TRBJ1-2; 7 nucleotides line up with TRBD1. With 4 bases clipped from V and 4 bases from J, the junction kept 19 bases outside the gene matches. Germline loops: CDR1 SGHRS, CDR2 YFSETQ. CDR3 length: 18 residues. CDR3 residues: CASSPGFWRQGLIYGYTF. CDR3 in DNA: TGCGCCAGCAGCCCGGGCTTTTGGAGACAGGGACTCATCTATGGCTACACCTTC.

The J gene is TRBJ2-3, the V gene TRBV13, with 12 bases fitting TRBD2. V was pared by 1 base and J by 6 bases, with 11 bases of the junction left unmatched. CDR1 is PRHDT and CDR2 is FYEKMQ in the germline V gene (reference sequence). The CDR3 sequence is 18 residues long. Written as DNA, the CDR3 is TGTGCCAGCAGCTTAGAGGGGCTAGCGGGGGGGCCTGTGGATACGCAGTATTTT. It yields the protein CASSLEGLAGGPVDTQYF.

The chain carries TRBV18 and TRBJ1-1; maybe TRBD1 (6 bases). This CDR3 is 14 amino acids long. V lost 5 bases and J lost 3, with 13 bases in between. Germline V CDR1 and CDR2: KGHSH, LQKENI. CDR3 sequence reads: CASSGGGADTEAFF. Here the CDR3 DNA reads TGTGCCAGCTCAGGCGGGGGGGCAGACACTGAAGCTTTCTTT.

This chain connects TRBV11-2 to TRBJ1-1; D perhaps matches TRBD1 (5 bases). The V end was cut by 5 bases, the J end by 4 bases, with 17 bases between. Germline values: CDR1 SGHAT, CDR2 FQNNGV. This CDR3 contains 15 residues. The CDR3 nucleotides read TGTGCCAGCAGCCCTTGGGGCAGGGTCACCACTGAAGCTTTCTTT. This encodes CASSPWGRVTTEAFF.

V is TRBV10-3 and J is TRBJ2-5, with 9 bases identical to TRBD2. Trimming removed 6 bases from V and 3 bases from J; junction bases left unmatched: 5. Germline V gives CDR1 ENHRY, CDR2 SYGVKD. This CDR3 has 14 residues. This CDR3 is CAISTTSGKETQYF. The CDR3 nucleotides are TGTGCCATCAGCACGACTAGCGGCAAAGAGACCCAGTACTTC.

The chain recombines TRBV6-1 with TRBJ1-1, with D possibly matching TRBD1 (6 bases). Germline V gene lookup returns CDR1 MNHNS and CDR2 SASEGT. This CDR3 has 14 residues. The V end lost 1 base, the J end lost 4 bases, and 10 bases lay between the germline ends. Here the CDR3 DNA reads TGTGCCAGCAGTGAAGTCGGAGGGGGCACTGAAGCTTTCTTT. It encodes CASSEVGGGTEAFF.

This rearrangement joins TRBV6-1 to TRBJ1-1; TRBD1 matches 7 bases. The germline CDR1 and CDR2 sequences are MNHNS and SASEGT. V lost 7 bases and J lost 1; bases outside the gene matches: 9. The CDR3 is 15 residues long. CDR3 residues: CASNAEQGRNTEAFF. CDR3 in DNA: TGTGCCAGCAACGCTGAACAGGGGCGGAACACTGAAGCTTTCTTT.

This clone turned up a few times. CDR3 residues: CASSVSGVNEKLFF. The DNA of the CDR3 is TGTGCCAGCAGCGTCAGTGGGGTTAATGAAAAACTGTTTTTT. This sequence joins TRBV7-9 and TRBJ1-4; D is unresolved. Trimming pared 5 bases from V and 4 bases from J, leaving 11 bases between. CDR1 is SEHNR, CDR2 FQNEAQ, per germline (reference sequence). The CDR3 spans 14 residues.

The chain couples TRBV19 to TRBJ2-1; tentative D call: TRBD2 (5 bases). This CDR3 has 15 amino acids. The V gene lost 6 bases and the J gene lost 0 bases, with 12 bases spanning the gap. Per germline, CDR1 LNHDA and CDR2 SQIVND (reference sequence). CDR3 DNA: TGTGCCAGTAGCTGGGAGAGAAACTCCTACAATGAGCAGTTCTTC. Translating it yields CASSWERNSYNEQFF. The full variable domain, completed using reference TRBV19 and TRBJ2-1, is DGGITQSPKYLFRKEGQNVTLSCEQNLNHDAMYWYRQDPGQGLRLIYYSQIVNDFQKGDIAEGYSVSREKKESFPLTVTSAQKNPTAFYLCASSWERNSYNEQFFGPGTRLTVL.

This rearrangement joins TRBV4-3 to TRBJ1-3, with 7 bases that match TRBD1. CDR3 length: 16 amino acids. Trimming removed 0 bases from V and 7 bases from J; junction bases left unmatched: 9. CDR1 is LGHNA and CDR2 is YSLEER in the germline V gene. The CDR3 spells CASSQDPTGAWNTIYF. In nucleotides, the CDR3 is TGCGCCAGCAGCCAAGATCCCACAGGGGCTTGGAACACCATATATTTT.

In DNA, the CDR3 is TGTGCCAGTAGCACTAACTCCCGGTCTAGTGGGTATGGCTACACCTTC. Its protein is CASSTNSRSSGYGYTF. The rearrangement joins TRBV19 to TRBJ1-2; D uncertain. CDR1 is LNHDA and CDR2 is SQIVND in the germline V gene (reference sequence). Trimming left V 6 bases short and J 5 bases short, with 22 bases between. CDR3 length: 16 residues.

This chain links TRBV28 with TRBJ2-3, with TRBD2 identical over 7 bases. After removal of 6 bases from V and 4 bases from J, the junction contained 4 bases not matched to a gene. Per the germline V gene, CDR1 is MDHEN and CDR2 is SYDVKM. This CDR3 has 13 amino acids. The CDR3 nucleotides are TGTGCCAGCAGCTTGACTAGCTCAGATACGCAGTATTTT. It specifies CASSLTSSDTQYF.

This clone was picked up a small number of times. This rearrangement joins TRBV2 to TRBJ1-2, with 8 bases lining up with TRBD1. The germline CDR1 and CDR2 sequences are SNHLY and FYNNEI. The junction had 6 bases not matched to a gene; V was cut back by 7 bases and J by 5 bases. The CDR3 loop spans 13 amino acids. As DNA, the CDR3 is TGTGCCAGCACCCAGGGGGCTGGGTATGGCTACACCTTC. Encoded protein: CASTQGAGYGYTF.

The rearrangement uses TRBV5-1 and TRBJ2-3, with D unresolved. Trimming took off 0 bases at V and 3 bases at J, with 5 bases between the two ends. CDR1 SGHRS and CDR2 YFSETQ come from the germline V gene. This CDR3 comprises 13 residues. CDR3 in amino acids: CASSLGQTDTQYF. CDR3 DNA sequence: TGCGCCAGCAGCTTGGGTCAAACAGATACGCAGTATTTT.

The V call is TRBV6-5, the J call TRBJ2-5; unclear D gene. The germline V and J ends were trimmed by 4 bases and 4 bases, with 7 bases remaining between them. Looked up from germline, CDR1 is MNHEY and CDR2 is SVGAGI. The CDR3 runs 12 residues. CDR3 in amino acids: CASSSNSETQYF. In DNA form, the CDR3 reads TGTGCCAGCAGTTCCAACTCAGAGACCCAGTACTTC.

V usage is TRBV9 and J usage is TRBJ1-2; 8 nucleotides align to TRBD1. The V gene's germline CDR1 is SGDLS and CDR2 YYNGEE. Trimming removed 4 bases from V and 2 bases from J; junction bases left unmatched: 7. The CDR3 sequence is 15 residues long. CDR3 sequence: CASSIGQGPNYGYTF. CDR3 nucleotide sequence: TGTGCCAGCAGCATAGGACAGGGTCCCAACTATGGCTACACCTTC.